The entry below gives a single TCR beta chain sequence along with its context. V lost 0 bases to trimming and J lost 3 bases, with 10 bases between them. Germline V lookup: CDR1 SGHRS, CDR2 YFSETQ. This CDR3 comprises 15 residues. The data belong to a study of control samples from healthy donors and cancer patients. Repertoires were generated with immunoSEQ multiplex PCR, while TCRdb's copy carries only in-frame clones and drops some. Of 60,000 to 75,000 clones listed, about nine tenths are singletons. The chain is built from TRBV5-1 and TRBJ1-5; maybe TRBD1 (5 bases). This receptor was identified in a man in his 60s with colorectal cancer. Sequencing used PBMCs. CDR3 amino acids: CASSLVSGVNQPQHF. The CDR3 region has the DNA TGCGCCAGCAGCTTGGTGTCGGGGGTCAATCAGCCCCAGCATTTT.